The following is a TCR beta chain sequence with its context. No cognate antigen has been identified for it. No base qualities exist here, and no much larger clone lies one base off it. The data originate from a study of PD-1 blockade in classical Hodgkin lymphoma (TCRdb year 2020). Background for the entire study: Nivolumab dosing was 3 mg/kg intravenously every 2 weeks, continuing until either disease progression or unacceptable toxicity. To define a peripheral blood immune signature of response to PD-1 blockade in classical Hodgkin lymphoma, the study combined TCR beta sequencing with CyTOF. The full study reports these points: Newly diagnosed patients were reported to have lower baseline TCR diversity than healthy donors, and relapsed/refractory patients were reported to have lower baseline TCR diversity still. Only a single clinical trial cohort was studied, and what caused the repertoire differences, possibly disease activity or prior therapy, remained undefined. Lower diversity was observed in patients in whom nivolumab was started less than 1 year after ASCT, and these patients were excluded from later analyses so that confounding by immune reconstitution would be avoided. Trial patients with a complete response had baseline diversity similar to that of newly diagnosed patients, while partial responders and progressors had significantly lower diversity. By C4D1, a significant rise was seen in CD4+ TCR diversity but not in CD8+ TCR diversity (p=0.0027 vs p=0.16), and the rise was most apparent among complete responders (p=0.02).

The sample's time point label is to be understood as: cycle 1 day 1 (C1D1), immediately before nivolumab initiation. Every trial patient had relapsed following autologous stem cell transplantation, and prior brentuximab vedotin exposure was what differed among cohorts A, B and C. A total of fewer than 65 patients with relapsed/refractory classical Hodgkin lymphoma made up the trial cohort, and each patient's best overall response was complete response, partial response or progressive disease. Trial patients were treated with single-agent nivolumab in the multi-cohort phase II CheckMate 205 trial. An independent review committee assessed best overall response using the 2007 International Working Group response criteria. Trial PBMCs were collected immediately before nivolumab initiation (C1D1) and during therapy at cycle 2 day 1 and cycle 4 day 1. Peripheral blood was collected in 8 mL Vacutainer Cell Preparation Tubes, from which PBMCs were isolated by centrifugation and then cryopreserved.

Genomic DNA was extracted with the Qiagen DNeasy kit from unsorted PBMCs and from negatively selected CD4+ and CD8+ fractions. Using primers that anneal to V and J segments, immunoSEQ multiplex PCR amplified the TCR beta CDR3 regions. Amplification bias was minimized using a synthetic immune receptor repertoire, and residual bias was removed computationally after sequencing. The published analysis was carried out like this. Custom Python scripts were used to quantify repertoire diversity as the Shannon entropy index. Unsorted, CD4+ and CD8+ repertoires were analyzed separately, except in combined analyses where CD4+ and CD8+ sequences were merged in silico. Clonal expansion was defined as a frequency increase of at least 2-fold after treatment compared with C1D1, and clones undetected at baseline were assigned a pseudocount of 0.5. Clones with 0 or 1 copy at C1D1 were defined as singleton clones, while clones with 2 or more copies were defined as non-singleton clones. By matching protein sequences in sorted samples from the same patient, clones expanded in unsorted samples were annotated as CD4+, CD8+ or unknown. Wilcoxon tests on paired samples were used to test changes in diversity from C1D1 to C4D1. Not all clones reach the TCRdb copy of this immuneACCESS table, which keeps in-frame sequences only. Checked studies attribute under half of the gap to unresolved V genes and leave the rest unexplained. V and J calls and clone size are as listed in that table; D and trimming were resolved from the DNA. This sample holds 35,000 to 50,000 clones; roughly three quarters were observed only once. The biggest ten clones account for about 20% of the sample.

Via the germline V gene (reference sequence), CDR1 is MNHNY and CDR2 SVGAGI. The CDR3 starts with the cysteine, ends with the phenylalanine, and has 16 residues. Only the CDR3 portion is preserved as DNA: 48 bases, with reading frame beginning at the first base. The junction shows trimming of 2 bases on V and 5 bases on J, plus 19 bases between the germline ends. Recombination joined TRBV6-6 with TRBJ2-7, and possibly TRBD2, on 6 matching bases. This receptor was obtained from a human donor with classical Hodgkin lymphoma. Here the sequenced sample was peripheral blood mononuclear cells (PBMCs), taken at baseline. The nucleotide sequence reads TGTGCCAGCAGTTACGGTTTAACGGGAGTTAGCCACGAGCAGTACTTC. Its product reads: CASSYGLTGVSHEQYF.